This T cell receptor beta chain was identified in a study of blood T cell repertoires in COVID-19. The V segment lost 2 bases and the J segment 10 bases; nucleotides outside the gene matches: 7. This CDR3 is 15 amino acids long. The germline V gene has CDR1 MGHDK and CDR2 SYGVNS. In the authors' methods: Quantification of nucleated cells was approximated via reference gene primer amplification. Sequencing used immunoSEQ multiplex PCR; TCRdb keeps in-frame clones, though not all of them. V and J calls plus clone size are reproduced from that table; the DNA served to infer D and trimming. The sample includes more than 140,000 clones, around 84% of them seen just once.

Sequenced material: peripheral blood. The chain carries TRBV25-1 and TRBJ1-6, with TRBD1 matching 8 bases. This clonotype was sampled from a woman aged 55-75 years with acute or convalescent COVID-19. CDR3 nucleotide sequence: TGTGCCAGCAGTGAAGTCGGACAGGGAAGATCACCCCTCCACTTT. Its translation: CASSEVGQGRSPLHF. Full variable domain (outside the CDR3, taken from reference TRBV25-1 and TRBJ1-6): EADIYQTPRYLVIGTGKKITLECSQTMGHDKMYWYQQDPGMELHLIHYSYGVNSTEKGDLSSESTVSRIRTEHFPLTLESARPSHTSQYLCASSEVGQGRSPLHFGNGTRLTVT.